This TCR beta chain came from a study of blood T cell repertoires in COVID-19. This clone showed up just once. The CDR3 contains 17 residues. With 1 base clipped from V and 0 bases from J, the junction kept 7 bases outside the gene matches. Germline assignment: CDR1 SGHNT and CDR2 YENEEA. Only in-frame clones appear in the TCRdb table, and some are missing; sequencing was by immunoSEQ multiplex PCR. The data contain approximately 250,000 clones, approximately 85% of them seen just once; the ten biggest clones take up approximately 8.6%. Cohorts were assigned according to the clinical history that participants reported.

The chain recombines TRBV11-3 with TRBJ2-5; 8 positions match TRBD1. The specimen was PBMCs or T cells enriched from blood (not recorded which). The receptor's source is a woman between 45 and 60 years old with acute COVID-19. The CDR3 bases are TGTGCCAGCAGCTTAGGCCCGACAGGGGCTAACCAAGAGACCCAGTACTTC. Its translation is CASSLGPTGANQETQYF.